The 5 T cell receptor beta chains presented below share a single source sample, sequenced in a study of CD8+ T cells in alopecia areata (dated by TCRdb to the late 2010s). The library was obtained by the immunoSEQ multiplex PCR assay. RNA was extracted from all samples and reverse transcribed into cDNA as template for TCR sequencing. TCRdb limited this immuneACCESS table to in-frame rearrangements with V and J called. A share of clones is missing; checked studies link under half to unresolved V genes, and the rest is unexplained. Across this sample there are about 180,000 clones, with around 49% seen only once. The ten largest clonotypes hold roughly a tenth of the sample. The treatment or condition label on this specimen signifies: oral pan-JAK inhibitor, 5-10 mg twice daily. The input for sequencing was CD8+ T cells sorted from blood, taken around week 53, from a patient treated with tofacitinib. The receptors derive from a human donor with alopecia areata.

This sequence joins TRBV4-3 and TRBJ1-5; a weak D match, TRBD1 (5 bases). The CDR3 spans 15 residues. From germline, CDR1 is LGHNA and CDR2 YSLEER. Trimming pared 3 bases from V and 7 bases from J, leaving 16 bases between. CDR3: CASSHTTGGGQPQHF. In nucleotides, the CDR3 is TGCGCCAGCAGCCACACTACAGGCGGAGGGCAGCCCCAGCATTTT.

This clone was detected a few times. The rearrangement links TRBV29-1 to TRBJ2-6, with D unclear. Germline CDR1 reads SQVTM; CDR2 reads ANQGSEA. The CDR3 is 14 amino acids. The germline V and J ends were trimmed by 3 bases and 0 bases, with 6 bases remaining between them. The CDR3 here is CSVEGDSGANVLTF. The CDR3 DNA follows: TGCAGCGTTGAGGGCGACTCTGGGGCCAACGTCCTGACTTTC.

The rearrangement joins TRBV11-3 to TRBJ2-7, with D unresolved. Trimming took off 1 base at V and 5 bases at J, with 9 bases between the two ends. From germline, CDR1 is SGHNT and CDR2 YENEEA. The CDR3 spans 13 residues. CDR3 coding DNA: TGTGCCAGCAGCTTAGGCGCGACGGACGAGCAGTACTTC. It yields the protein CASSLGATDEQYF.

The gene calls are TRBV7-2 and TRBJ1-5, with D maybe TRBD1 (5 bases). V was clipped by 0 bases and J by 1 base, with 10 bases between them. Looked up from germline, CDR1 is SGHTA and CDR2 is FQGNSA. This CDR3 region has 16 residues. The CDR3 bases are TGTGCCAGCAGCTTAGCGCGAGACAGCAGCAATCAGCCCCAGCATTTT. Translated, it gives CASSLARDSSNQPQHF.

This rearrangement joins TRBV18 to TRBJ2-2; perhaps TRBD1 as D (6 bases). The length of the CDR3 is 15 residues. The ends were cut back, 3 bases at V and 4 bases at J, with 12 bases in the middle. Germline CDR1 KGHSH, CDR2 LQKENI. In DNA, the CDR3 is TGTGCCAGCTCACCTAGGACAGTTCTCACCGGGGAGCTGTTTTTT. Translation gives CASSPRTVLTGELFF.